This paragraph covers one TCR beta chain sequence. The data stem from a study of blood T cell repertoires in COVID-19. The wider study: Samples of COVID-19 (acute and convalescent) were obtained from the United States, Italy and Spain. From T cells, B-cell-depleted T cells, or PBMCs came the material, which was cDNA or gDNA.

Germline lookup yields CDR1 SGHRS and CDR2 YFSETQ. V was cut by 1 base and J by 1 base, with 15 bases left in between. The CDR3 runs to 18 residues. Authors' processing steps: Amplifying reference gene primers gave estimates of nucleated cell counts. Libraries were prepared by immunoSEQ multiplex PCR; TCRdb keeps only in-frame clonotypes and omits some of them. The D gene and trimming were derived from the DNA, and the V and J assignments and clone size from that table. The profile shows about 230,000 clones, roughly 85% of them singletons. The clonotype was recovered from a man in his forties or fifties with acute or convalescent COVID-19. The sample comprised peripheral blood. The chain recombines TRBV5-1 with TRBJ2-6; no reliable D call. CDR3: CASSLWLNSNSGANVLTF. The CDR3 DNA is TGCGCCAGCAGCTTGTGGCTGAACAGCAATTCTGGGGCCAACGTCCTGACTTTC.